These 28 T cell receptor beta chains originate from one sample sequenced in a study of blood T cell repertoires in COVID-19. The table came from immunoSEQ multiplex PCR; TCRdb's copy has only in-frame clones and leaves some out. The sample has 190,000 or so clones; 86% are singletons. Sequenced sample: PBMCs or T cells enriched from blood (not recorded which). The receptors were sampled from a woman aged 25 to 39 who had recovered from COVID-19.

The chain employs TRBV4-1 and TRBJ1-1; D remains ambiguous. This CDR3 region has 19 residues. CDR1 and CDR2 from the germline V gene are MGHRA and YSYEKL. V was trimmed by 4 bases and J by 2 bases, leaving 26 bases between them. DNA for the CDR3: TGCGCCAGCAGCCCGGCACTCCCACTGAAAAGGAGGGATAACACTGAAGCTTTCTTT. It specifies CASSPALPLKRRDNTEAFF.

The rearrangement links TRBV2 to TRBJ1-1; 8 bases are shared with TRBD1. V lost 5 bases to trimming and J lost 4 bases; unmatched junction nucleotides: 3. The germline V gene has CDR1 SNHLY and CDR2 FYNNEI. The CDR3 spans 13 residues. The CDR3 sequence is CASSRQGITEAFF. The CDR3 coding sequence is TGTGCCAGCAGTCGACAGGGGATCACTGAAGCTTTCTTT. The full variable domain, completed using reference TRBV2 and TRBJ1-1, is EPEVTQTPSHQVTQMGQEVILRCVPISNHLYFYWYRQILGQKVEFLVSFYNNEISEKSEIFDDQFSVERPDGSNFTLKIRSTKLEDSAMYFCASSRQGITEAFFGQGTRLTVV.

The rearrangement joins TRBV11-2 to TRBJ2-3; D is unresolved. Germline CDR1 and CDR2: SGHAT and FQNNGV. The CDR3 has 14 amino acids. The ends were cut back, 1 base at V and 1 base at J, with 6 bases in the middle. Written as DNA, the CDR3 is TGTGCCAGCAGCTTAGTCGCAGGCACAGATACGCAGTATTTT. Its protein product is CASSLVAGTDTQYF.

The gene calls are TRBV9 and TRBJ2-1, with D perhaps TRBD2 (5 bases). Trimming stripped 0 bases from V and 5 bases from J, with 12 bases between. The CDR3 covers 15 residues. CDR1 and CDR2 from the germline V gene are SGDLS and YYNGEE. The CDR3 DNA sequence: TGTGCCAGCAGCGTAGAAATCAGGCGGGACAATGAGCAGTTCTTC. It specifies CASSVEIRRDNEQFF. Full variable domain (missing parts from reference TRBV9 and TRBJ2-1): DSGVTQTPKHLITATGQRVTLRCSPRSGDLSVYWYQQSLDQGLQFLIQYYNGEERAKGNILERFSAQQFPDLHSELNLSSLELGDSALYFCASSVEIRRDNEQFFGPGTRLTVL.

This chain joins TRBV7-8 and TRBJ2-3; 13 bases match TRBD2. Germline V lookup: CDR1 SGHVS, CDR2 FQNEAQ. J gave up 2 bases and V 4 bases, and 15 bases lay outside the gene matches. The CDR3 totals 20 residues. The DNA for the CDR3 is TGTGCCAGCAGCTACACCAGGGGACTAGCGGGGTCAGGGATCACAGATACGCAGTATTTT. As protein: CASSYTRGLAGSGITDTQYF.

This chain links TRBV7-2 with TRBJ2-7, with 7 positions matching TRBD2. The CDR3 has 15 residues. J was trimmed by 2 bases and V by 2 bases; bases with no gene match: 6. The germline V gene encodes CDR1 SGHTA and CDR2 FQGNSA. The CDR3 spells CASSLQGLSTYEQYF. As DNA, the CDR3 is TGTGCCAGCAGCTTACAGGGACTAAGTACCTACGAGCAGTACTTC.

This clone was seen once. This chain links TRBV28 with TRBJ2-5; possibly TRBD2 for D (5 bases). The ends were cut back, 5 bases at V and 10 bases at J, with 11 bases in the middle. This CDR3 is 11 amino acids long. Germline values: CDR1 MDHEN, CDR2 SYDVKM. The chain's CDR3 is CASSPRGSQYF. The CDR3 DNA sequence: TGTGCCAGCAGTCCCCGTGGGAGCCAGTACTTC.

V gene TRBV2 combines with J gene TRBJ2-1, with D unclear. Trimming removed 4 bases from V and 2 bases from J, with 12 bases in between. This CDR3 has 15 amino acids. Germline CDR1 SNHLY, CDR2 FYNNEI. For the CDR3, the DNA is TGTGCCAGCAGTGTGGAGAAACCAGCCTACAATGAGCAGTTCTTC. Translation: CASSVEKPAYNEQFF.

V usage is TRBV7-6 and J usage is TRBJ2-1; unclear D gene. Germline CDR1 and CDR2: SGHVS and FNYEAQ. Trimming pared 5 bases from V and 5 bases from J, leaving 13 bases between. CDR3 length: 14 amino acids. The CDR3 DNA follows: TGTGCCAGCAGCCAATCCCCCCCCCACAATGAGCAGTTCTTC. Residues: CASSQSPPHNEQFF.

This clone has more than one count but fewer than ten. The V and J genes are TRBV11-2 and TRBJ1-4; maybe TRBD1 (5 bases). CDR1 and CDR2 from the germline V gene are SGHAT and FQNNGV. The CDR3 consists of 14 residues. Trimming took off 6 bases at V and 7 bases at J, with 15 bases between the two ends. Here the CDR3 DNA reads TGTGCCAGCAGTTACAAGGGTAGGGGTGAAAAACTGTTTTTT. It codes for CASSYKGRGEKLFF.

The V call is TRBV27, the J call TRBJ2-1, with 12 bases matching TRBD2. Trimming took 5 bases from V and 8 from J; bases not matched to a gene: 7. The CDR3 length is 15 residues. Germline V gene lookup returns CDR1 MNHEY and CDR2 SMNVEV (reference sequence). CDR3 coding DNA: TGTGCCAGCAGTAAGACTAGCGGGAGATTAGATGAGCAGTTCTTC. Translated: CASSKTSGRLDEQFF.

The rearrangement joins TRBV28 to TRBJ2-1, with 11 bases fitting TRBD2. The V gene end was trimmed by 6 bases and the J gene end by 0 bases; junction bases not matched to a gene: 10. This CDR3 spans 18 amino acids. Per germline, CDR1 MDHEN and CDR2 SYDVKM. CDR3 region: CASSTGLAARSSYNEQFF. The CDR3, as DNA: TGTGCCAGCAGCACGGGACTAGCGGCCCGGAGCTCCTACAATGAGCAGTTCTTC.

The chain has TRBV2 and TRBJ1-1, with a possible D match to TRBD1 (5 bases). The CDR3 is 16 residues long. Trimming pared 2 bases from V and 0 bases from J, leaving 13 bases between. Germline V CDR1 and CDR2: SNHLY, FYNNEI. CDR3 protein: CASSESAGMVNTEAFF. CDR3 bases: TGTGCCAGCAGTGAATCGGCAGGGATGGTGAACACTGAAGCTTTCTTT.

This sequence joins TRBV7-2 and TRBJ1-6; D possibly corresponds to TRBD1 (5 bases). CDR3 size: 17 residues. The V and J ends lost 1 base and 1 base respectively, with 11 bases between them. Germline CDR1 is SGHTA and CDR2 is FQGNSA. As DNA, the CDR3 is TGTGCCAGCAGCTTAGATAACAGGTCGTCCTATAATTCACCCCTCCACTTT. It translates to CASSLDNRSSYNSPLHF.

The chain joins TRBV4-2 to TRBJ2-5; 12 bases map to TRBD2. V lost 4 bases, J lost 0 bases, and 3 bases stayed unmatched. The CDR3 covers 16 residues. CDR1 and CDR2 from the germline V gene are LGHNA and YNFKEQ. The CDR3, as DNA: TGTGCCAGCAGCCCTCGACTAGCGGGAGACCAAGAGACCCAGTACTTC. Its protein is CASSPRLAGDQETQYF.

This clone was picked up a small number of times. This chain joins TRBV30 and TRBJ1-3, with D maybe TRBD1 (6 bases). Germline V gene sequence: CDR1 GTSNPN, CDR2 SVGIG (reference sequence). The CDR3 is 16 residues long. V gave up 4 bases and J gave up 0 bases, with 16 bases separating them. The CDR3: CAWTDRTNPSGNTIYF. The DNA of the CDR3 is TGTGCCTGGACCGACAGGACGAACCCCTCTGGAAACACCATATATTTT.

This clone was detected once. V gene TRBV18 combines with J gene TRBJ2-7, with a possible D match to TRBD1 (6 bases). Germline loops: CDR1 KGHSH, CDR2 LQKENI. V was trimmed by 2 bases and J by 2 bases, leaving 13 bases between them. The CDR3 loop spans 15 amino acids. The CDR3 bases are TGTGCCAGCTCACCAGGGGGCAGCAATCCCTACGAGCAGTACTTC. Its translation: CASSPGGSNPYEQYF.

The CDR3 DNA reads TGCAGTGCTAGTAATGCGGGACAGGGATTATACGAGCAGTACTTC. This codes for CSASNAGQGLYEQYF. This chain connects TRBV20-1 to TRBJ2-7; 9 positions match TRBD1. Germline V gives CDR1 DFQATT, CDR2 SNEGSKA (reference sequence). Losses at the gene ends were 3 bases for V and 4 bases for J; bases not matched to a gene: 10. The CDR3 is 15 residues long.

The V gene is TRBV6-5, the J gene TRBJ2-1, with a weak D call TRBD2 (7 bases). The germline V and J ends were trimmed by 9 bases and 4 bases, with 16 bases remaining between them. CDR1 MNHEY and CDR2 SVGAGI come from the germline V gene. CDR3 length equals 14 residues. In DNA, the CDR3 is TGTGCCAGTGAGGGGGGGAGTCTGTACAATGAGCAGTTCTTC. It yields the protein CASEGGSLYNEQFF.

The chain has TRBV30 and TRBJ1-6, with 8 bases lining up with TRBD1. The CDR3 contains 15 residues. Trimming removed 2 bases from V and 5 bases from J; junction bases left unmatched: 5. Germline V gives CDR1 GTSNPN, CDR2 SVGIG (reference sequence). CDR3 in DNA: TGTGCCTGGAGTCTCGGACAGGGACATAATTCACCCCTCCACTTT. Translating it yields CAWSLGQGHNSPLHF.

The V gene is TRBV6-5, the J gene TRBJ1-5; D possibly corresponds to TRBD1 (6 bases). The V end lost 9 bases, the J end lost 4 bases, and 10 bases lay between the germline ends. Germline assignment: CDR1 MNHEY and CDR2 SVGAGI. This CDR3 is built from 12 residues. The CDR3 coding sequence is TGTGCCAGTTCAGGGGATAATCAGCCCCAGCATTTT. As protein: CASSGDNQPQHF.

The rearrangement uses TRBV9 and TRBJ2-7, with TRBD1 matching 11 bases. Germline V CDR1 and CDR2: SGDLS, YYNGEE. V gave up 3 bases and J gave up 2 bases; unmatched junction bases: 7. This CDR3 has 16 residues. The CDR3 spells CASSAPGQGVPYEQYF. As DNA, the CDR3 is TGTGCCAGCAGCGCCCCGGGACAGGGGGTCCCCTACGAGCAGTACTTC.

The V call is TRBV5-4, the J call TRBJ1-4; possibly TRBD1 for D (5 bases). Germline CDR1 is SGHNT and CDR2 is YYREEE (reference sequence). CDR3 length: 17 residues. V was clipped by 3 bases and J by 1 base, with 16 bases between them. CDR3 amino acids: CASSSGGPKKTNEKLFF. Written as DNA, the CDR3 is TGTGCCAGCAGCTCGGGGGGTCCTAAGAAAACTAATGAAAAACTGTTTTTT.

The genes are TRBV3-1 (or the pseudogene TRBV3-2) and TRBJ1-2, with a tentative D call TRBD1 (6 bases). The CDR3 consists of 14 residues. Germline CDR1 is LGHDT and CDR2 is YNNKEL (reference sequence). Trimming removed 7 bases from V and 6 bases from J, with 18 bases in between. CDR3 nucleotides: TGTGCCAGCACCGCTACTCGGACAGCCAATGGCTACACCTTC. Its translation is CASTATRTANGYTF.

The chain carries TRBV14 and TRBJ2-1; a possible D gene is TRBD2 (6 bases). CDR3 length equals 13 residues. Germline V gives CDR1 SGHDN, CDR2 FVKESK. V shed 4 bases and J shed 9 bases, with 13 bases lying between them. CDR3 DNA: TGTGCCAGCAGCCGCGGGGTTAGGGGTGAGCAGTTCTTC. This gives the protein CASSRGVRGEQFF.

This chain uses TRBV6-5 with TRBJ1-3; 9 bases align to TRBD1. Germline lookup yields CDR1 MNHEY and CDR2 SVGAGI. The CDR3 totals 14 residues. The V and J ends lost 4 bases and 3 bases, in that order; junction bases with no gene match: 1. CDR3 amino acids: CASSLGQGGNTIYF. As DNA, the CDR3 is TGTGCCAGCAGTTTGGGACAGGGTGGAAACACCATATATTTT.

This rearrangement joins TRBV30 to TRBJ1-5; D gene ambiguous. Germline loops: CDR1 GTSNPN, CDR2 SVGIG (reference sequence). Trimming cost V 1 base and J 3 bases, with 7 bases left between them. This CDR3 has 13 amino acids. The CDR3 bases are TGTGCCTGGAGTGGGGCAGACAATCAGCCCCAGCATTTT. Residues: CAWSGADNQPQHF.

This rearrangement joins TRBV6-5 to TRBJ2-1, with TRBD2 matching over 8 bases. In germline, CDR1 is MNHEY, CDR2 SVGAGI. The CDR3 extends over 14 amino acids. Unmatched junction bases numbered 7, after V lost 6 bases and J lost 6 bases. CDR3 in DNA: TGTGCCAGCAGACTCGCGGGAGGATCCAATGAGCAGTTCTTC. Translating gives CASRLAGGSNEQFF.